A single sample gave rise to the 9 T cell receptor beta chains below, sequenced in a study of shared clonotypes between healthy human individuals. Naive-designated CD8 cells lacked CD45RO, were positively enriched for CCR7, and omitted terminally differentiated effector memory CD45RA+ cells. Data came from immunoSEQ multiplex PCR; TCRdb stores just in-frame clones and leaves some out. Of hundreds of thousands of clones in the sample, around 96% were seen once. The sample taken for sequencing was naive CD8+ T cells sorted from blood. These receptors all come from a woman in her twenties or thirties in good health.

About this clone: A read error may produce the germline difference seen at one junction end. The chain employs TRBV9 and TRBJ2-5; D gene unclear. The germline V gene encodes CDR1 SGDLS and CDR2 YYNGEE. The CDR3 totals 11 residues. CDR3 in DNA: TGTGCCAGCAGCGACCATGAGACCCAGTACTTC. Residues: CASSDHETQYF.

The rearrangement links TRBV28 to TRBJ1-2; 7 bases fit TRBD1. Germline V gene data show CDR1 as MDHEN and CDR2 as SYDVKM. This CDR3 contains 12 residues. Germline trimming cut 5 bases from V and 10 bases from J; bases unmatched to any gene: 7. The DNA of the CDR3 is TGTGCCAGCAGTAAACAGGGGCAGGACTACACCTTC. Protein: CASSKQGQDYTF.

This chain connects TRBV28 to TRBJ2-2; D gene ambiguous. Trimming took 4 bases from V and 3 from J, leaving 15 bases between them. This CDR3 is 16 amino acids long. The germline CDR1 and CDR2 sequences are MDHEN and SYDVKM. This chain's CDR3 is CASSSDVYLHTGELFF. DNA of the CDR3: TGTGCCAGCAGTTCCGACGTCTACTTGCACACCGGGGAGCTGTTTTTT.

The V call is TRBV5-6, the J call TRBJ1-1; no reliable D call. Trimming removed 0 bases at V and 1 base at J, with 16 bases between. Looked up from germline, CDR1 is SGHDT and CDR2 is YYEEEE. This CDR3 region has 17 residues. In nucleotides, the CDR3 is TGTGCCAGCAGCTTGGAAGGACTCCCCAGCGGGAACACTGAAGCTTTCTTT. Translating it yields CASSLEGLPSGNTEAFF.

The J gene is TRBJ2-1, the V gene TRBV7-6; 10 nucleotides line up with TRBD2. The CDR3 runs to 16 residues. Germline loops: CDR1 SGHVS, CDR2 FNYEAQ. V lost 4 bases to trimming and J lost 2 bases; unmatched junction nucleotides: 5. The CDR3 DNA follows: TGTGCCAGCAGCTCCGAACTAGCGGGAACCTACAATGAGCAGTTCTTC. Protein sequence: CASSSELAGTYNEQFF.

This chain joins TRBV5-1 and TRBJ2-2; a possible D gene is TRBD1 (6 bases). The germline V gene has CDR1 SGHRS and CDR2 YFSETQ. This CDR3 is 15 amino acids long. V was trimmed by 3 bases and J by 4 bases, leaving 13 bases between them. CDR3 sequence (DNA): TGCGCCAGCAGCTGGGACACACGGAGCACCGGGGAGCTGTTTTTT. It yields the protein CASSWDTRSTGELFF.

The chain is built from TRBV5-6 and TRBJ1-1; D gene uncertain. V lost 2 bases to trimming and J lost 0 bases, with 5 bases between them. Germline loops: CDR1 SGHDT, CDR2 YYEEEE. The CDR3 extends over 13 amino acids. The DNA of the CDR3 is TGTGCCAGCAGCTTAAAAGTGAACACTGAAGCTTTCTTT. Its protein product is CASSLKVNTEAFF.

The V and J genes are TRBV7-7 and TRBJ2-4; D may be TRBD2 (6 bases). V was shortened by 2 bases and J by 4 bases, with 18 bases between the two germline ends. This CDR3 comprises 17 residues. CDR1 SSHAT and CDR2 FNYEAQ come from the germline V gene (reference sequence). This chain's CDR3 is CASSLCKRILAKNIQYF. CDR3 in DNA: TGTGCCAGCAGCTTATGTAAGCGGATACTAGCTAAAAACATTCAGTACTTC.

V usage is TRBV7-9 and J usage is TRBJ2-7; the D is unclear. CDR1 SEHNR and CDR2 FQNEAQ come from the germline V gene (reference sequence). The CDR3 covers 12 residues. V lost 8 bases and J 2 bases, leaving 10 bases between the germline ends. The CDR3 spells CASATQAYEQYF. The CDR3 nucleotides read TGTGCCAGCGCGACGCAGGCCTACGAGCAGTACTTC.